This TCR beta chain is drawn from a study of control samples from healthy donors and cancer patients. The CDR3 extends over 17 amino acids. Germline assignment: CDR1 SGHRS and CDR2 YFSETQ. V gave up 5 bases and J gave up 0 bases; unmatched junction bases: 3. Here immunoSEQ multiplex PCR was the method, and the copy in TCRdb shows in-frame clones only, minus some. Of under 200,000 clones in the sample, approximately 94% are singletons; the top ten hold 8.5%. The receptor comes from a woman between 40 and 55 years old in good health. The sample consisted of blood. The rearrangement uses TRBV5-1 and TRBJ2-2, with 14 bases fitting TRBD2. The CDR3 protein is CASRGLAGGTNTGELFF. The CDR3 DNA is TGCGCCAGCAGAGGACTAGCGGGAGGCACGAACACCGGGGAGCTGTTTTTT.